This T cell receptor beta chain was sequenced in a study of long-term antiretroviral therapy in people with HIV. Study in general: Initial samples were collected about a decade before the 2015 immediate-ART recommendation. Whole-study results and caveats: Clonal populations expanded prior to ART predominated within the repertoire at all time points.

DNA was extracted from roughly 1-10 million thawed cryopreserved PBMC. The assay, immunoSEQ v3.0, was run at survey level. The repertoire was sequenced with immunoSEQ multiplex PCR; TCRdb's copy has only in-frame clones and lacks some. The sample records 15,000 or so clones, roughly 90% being singletons. This CDR3 region has 16 residues. Germline trimming cut 3 bases from V and 5 bases from J; bases unmatched to any gene: 13. Germline CDR1 SGDLS, CDR2 YYNGEE. The sample holds one count of this clone. Its antigen is not known. Sequenced here: unsorted PBMCs, sampled 0.7 years before starting antiretroviral therapy. The chain employs TRBV9 and TRBJ2-7; TRBD1 matches 8 bases. The source is a man aged 50 or older with HIV. The CDR3 nucleotides read TGTGCCAGCAGCGCTAGGGACAGGTTCGGCTCTGACGAGCAGTACTTC. This encodes CASSARDRFGSDEQYF. The variable domain in full, completed from reference TRBV9 and TRBJ2-7, reads DSGVTQTPKHLITATGQRVTLRCSPRSGDLSVYWYQQSLDQGLQFLIQYYNGEERAKGNILERFSAQQFPDLHSELNLSSLELGDSALYFCASSARDRFGSDEQYFGPGTRLTVT.